These T cell receptor beta chains were read from a single sample in a study of blood T cell repertoires in COVID-19. Profiled with immunoSEQ multiplex PCR; TCRdb holds only in-frame clones, not every one. The sample has more than 140,000 clones, 70% to 85% seen once. The sequenced material came from peripheral blood. Receptors originate from a woman aged 45-60 years in a cohort sampled during active or convalescent COVID-19. Each CDR3 is given with its conserved first and last residue. D genes are given only for firm matches. Clone sizes are given selectively: once, few, many, or a class where the clone is expanded.

>TRBJ1-3|.|.|TRBV5-1
TGCGCCACCAGCGAAAGGCCCCAGACAGGACCCAACTCTGGAAACACCATATATTTT
CATSERPQTGPNSGNTIYF
>TRBJ1-5|few|.|TRBV7-2
TGTGCCAGCCGGGTGGGGCCGATTAGCAATCAGCCCCAGCATTTT
CASRVGPISNQPQHF
>TRBJ2-1|.|.|TRBV2
TGTGCCAGCAGTGAACGAGTAGAGAGCTCTCTGAAGTTCTTC
CASSERVESSLKFF
>TRBJ2-7|once|TRBD1|TRBV11-2
TGTGCCAGCAGTTCGGGGACAGGGGGCTCCTACGAGCAGTACTTC
CASSSGTGGSYEQYF
>TRBJ2-7|.|TRBD2|TRBV7-3
TGTGCCAGCAGCTTAGGTCGCGGGGGGTCCTACGAGCAGTACTTC
CASSLGRGGSYEQYF
>TRBJ1-1|.|.|TRBV5-5
TGTGCCAGCAGCTTGGCGGGGTACACTGAAGCTTTCTTT
CASSLAGYTEAFF
>TRBJ2-1|.|.|TRBV5-6
TGTGCCAGCAGCTTGTCCCGGGTTGGTGAGCAGTTCTTC
CASSLSRVGEQFF
>TRBJ2-2|.|.|TRBV12-5
TGTGCTAGTGGCAGGGCGCAGAACACCGGGGAGCTGTTTTTT
CASGRAQNTGELFF
>TRBJ1-5|.|TRBD1|TRBV30
TGTGCCTGGGGGGCCAGGGGGCAGCAGCCCCAGCATTTT
CAWGARGQQPQHF
>TRBJ2-3|.|.|TRBV6-5
TGTGCCAGCAGTTACAGTCCTAGGCCCACAGATACGCAGTATTTT
CASSYSPRPTDTQYF
>TRBJ1-1|once|.|TRBV10-1
TGCGCCAGCAGTGCGAGGGTGGATACTGAAGCTTTCTTT
CASSARVDTEAFF
>TRBJ2-7|.|.|TRBV5-1
TGCGCCAGCAGCTCCCGGGGTAGGGAAGCAAGGCAGTACTTC
CASSSRGREARQYF
>TRBJ2-1|.|TRBD2|TRBV30
TGTGCCTGGAGTGGACTAGCGGGGGGCTCCTACAATGAGCAGTTCTTC
CAWSGLAGGSYNEQFF
>TRBJ1-1|.|.|TRBV12-3/TRBV12-4
TGTGCCAGCAGTTTGCAGACTGAAGCTTTCTTT
CASSLQTEAFF
>TRBJ2-2|.|TRBD1|TRBV7-3
TGTGCCAGCAGCCCCTGGGGGACAGGGGGCACCGGGGAGCTGTTTTTT
CASSPWGTGGTGELFF
>TRBJ1-1|.|TRBD1|TRBV6-2/TRBV6-3
TGTGCCAGCAGTTACTCCCGGGACAGATTGACGGCTTTCTTT
CASSYSRDRLTAFF
>TRBJ1-3|.|.|TRBV19
TGTGCCAGTAGTCCCCCGGGAGGGATTATCTCTGGAAACACCATATATTTT
CASSPPGGIISGNTIYF
>TRBJ2-1|.|.|TRBV3-1/TRBV3-2
TGTGCCAGCAGTGATTCGGGGAGAAGCTCCTACAATGAGCAGTTCTTC
CASSDSGRSSYNEQFF
>TRBJ2-5|.|TRBD2|TRBV4-1
TGCGCCAGCAGCTTAGGGACTAGCGGGTTCCAAGAGACCCAGTACTTC
CASSLGTSGFQETQYF
>TRBJ1-6|.|TRBD1|TRBV19
TGTGCCAGTAGTATTTCAGGGACAGCAGGATATTCACCCCTCCACTTT
CASSISGTAGYSPLHF
>TRBJ1-1|.|.|TRBV18
TGTGCCAGCTCACCAAGGGGGTGGGAAACAGGGCTAGCCCCCGAAGCTTTCTTT
CASSPRGWETGLAPEAFF
>TRBJ2-1|once|TRBD2|TRBV12-3/TRBV12-4
TGTGCCAGCAGCACTAGCGGAGGGACCAGGTTCTTC
CASSTSGGTRFF
>TRBJ1-5|.|TRBD1|TRBV19
TGTGCCAGTAGTACGGGGACAGGTACCAATCAGCCCCAGCATTTT
CASSTGTGTNQPQHF
>TRBJ2-6|.|.|TRBV28
TGTGCCAGCAGTTTATGGGGAGCCGGGGCCAACGTCCTGACTTTC
CASSLWGAGANVLTF
>TRBJ2-3|once|TRBD1|TRBV15
TGTGCCACCAGCAGAGATCAAATGAGGGGGCGCAATACGCAGTATTTT
CATSRDQMRGRNTQYF
>TRBJ1-2|.|.|TRBV2
TGTGCCAGCAGGACAGGCACTATTGGCTACACCTTC
CASRTGTIGYTF
>TRBJ2-2|once|TRBD1|TRBV29-1
TGCAGCGTAGACAGGGGGCGGACCGGGGAGCTGTTTTTT
CSVDRGRTGELFF
>TRBJ2-7|.|TRBD2|TRBV4-1
TGCGCCAGCAGCCCTCAAAGCGGGGGGACTTACTACGAGCAGTACTTC
CASSPQSGGTYYEQYF
>TRBJ1-6|.|.|TRBV18
TGTGCCAGCTCGAGCGATTTCTCCTATAATTCACCCCTCCACTTT
CASSSDFSYNSPLHF
>TRBJ1-1|.|TRBD1|TRBV7-2
TGTGCCAGCAGCTTCAGGGGGCTTAACACTGAAGCTTTCTTT
CASSFRGLNTEAFF
>TRBJ2-7|.|TRBD2|TRBV5-4
TGTGCCAGCGGTTCCGGGACTAGCGGCTCCTACGAGCAGTACTTC
CASGSGTSGSYEQYF
>TRBJ1-1|.|.|TRBV18
TGTGCCAGCTCACCACTCTCTCGGACAGACAACACTGAAGCTTTCTTT
CASSPLSRTDNTEAFF
>TRBJ2-5|.|TRBD2|TRBV5-1
TGCGCCAGCAGCTCACAGGGGACTAGCGGTAGCGAGACCCAGTACTTC
CASSSQGTSGSETQYF
>TRBJ2-3|few|.|TRBV24-1
TGTGCCACCGGACTTAGGGTCTCGGGCACAGATACGCAGTATTTT
CATGLRVSGTDTQYF
>TRBJ2-3|.|.|TRBV29-1
TGCAGCGGGAGACAGAGATTCACAGATACGCAGTATTTT
CSGRQRFTDTQYF
>TRBJ2-3|.|TRBD2|TRBV9
TGTGCCAGCAGCGTAGCTCTGGCGGGGGTAGATACGCAGTATTTT
CASSVALAGVDTQYF
>TRBJ1-2|few|TRBD1|TRBV4-2
TGTGCCAGCAGCCCAGGAGGTGGGACAGGGGTTTCTTGCACCTTC
CASSPGGGTGVSCTF
>TRBJ1-3|.|.|TRBV4-1
TGCGCCAGCAGCCCGGATAGGTCGCGCAGGGCTGGAAACACCATATATTTT
CASSPDRSRRAGNTIYF
>TRBJ1-3|.|TRBD1|TRBV6-5
TGTGCCAGCAGTTACTCGTCAGGGGGAGGAAACACCATATATTTT
CASSYSSGGGNTIYF
>TRBJ1-1|.|.|TRBV4-1
TGCGCCAGCAGCCAAGAATTATCAGTGAACACTGAAGCTTTCTTT
CASSQELSVNTEAFF
>TRBJ1-2|.|.|TRBV12-5
TGTGCTAGTGGGTTCCGCCGCGTCCCTAACTATGGCTACACCTTC
CASGFRRVPNYGYTF
>TRBJ2-1|.|.|TRBV30
TGTGCCTGGAAGAGGAAGGACACCAATGAGCAGTTCTTC
CAWKRKDTNEQFF
>TRBJ1-6|.|.|TRBV30
TGTGCCTGGAGTGGAGGGTCTAATTCACCCCTCCACTTT
CAWSGGSNSPLHF
>TRBJ2-7|.|TRBD2|TRBV3-1/TRBV3-2
TGTGCCAGCAGCCAAGAACCCAGCGGGGGGCAGTACGAGCAGTACTTC
CASSQEPSGGQYEQYF
>TRBJ2-7|.|.|TRBV5-6
TGTGCCAGCAGCCTAAATCGGTACGAGCAGTACTTC
CASSLNRYEQYF
>TRBJ1-1|.|.|TRBV6-5
TGTGCCAGCACCACCTCAGGTACGAACACTGAAGCTTTCTTT
CASTTSGTNTEAFF
>TRBJ2-7|.|.|TRBV6-5
TGTGCCAGCAGTTACCTAACGAACCCCTTCTACGAGCAGTACTTC
CASSYLTNPFYEQYF
>TRBJ1-2|.|TRBD1|TRBV5-4
TGTGCCAGCACCGGACAGGCCACCAACTATGGCTACACCTTC
CASTGQATNYGYTF
>TRBJ2-1|.|TRBD1|TRBV7-9
TGTGCCAGCAGCTTAGGACAGGGGGAAATGGATGAGCAGTTCTTC
CASSLGQGEMDEQFF
>TRBJ1-2|.|.|TRBV30
TGTGCCTGGAGTGTACAGGCTAACTATGGCTACACCTTC
CAWSVQANYGYTF
>TRBJ1-5|.|.|TRBV7-2
TGTGCCAGCATCCCGACAGTTAGCAATCAGCCCCAGCATTTT
CASIPTVSNQPQHF
>TRBJ2-6|.|.|TRBV24-1
TGTGCCACCAGTGCACCAGGGATTAGTGATGGGGCCAACGTCCTGACTTTC
CATSAPGISDGANVLTF
>TRBJ1-5|few|.|TRBV10-1
TGCGCCATCTTGAATCAGCCCCAGCATTTT
CAILNQPQHF
>TRBJ2-3|.|.|TRBV7-6
TGTGCCAGCAGCTTAATGGTGGGCGGGATCACAGATACGCAGTATTTT
CASSLMVGGITDTQYF
>TRBJ1-2|once|.|TRBV5-1
TGCGCCAGCAGCAAACAGGGTAGTGGCGACTATGGCTACACCTTC
CASSKQGSGDYGYTF